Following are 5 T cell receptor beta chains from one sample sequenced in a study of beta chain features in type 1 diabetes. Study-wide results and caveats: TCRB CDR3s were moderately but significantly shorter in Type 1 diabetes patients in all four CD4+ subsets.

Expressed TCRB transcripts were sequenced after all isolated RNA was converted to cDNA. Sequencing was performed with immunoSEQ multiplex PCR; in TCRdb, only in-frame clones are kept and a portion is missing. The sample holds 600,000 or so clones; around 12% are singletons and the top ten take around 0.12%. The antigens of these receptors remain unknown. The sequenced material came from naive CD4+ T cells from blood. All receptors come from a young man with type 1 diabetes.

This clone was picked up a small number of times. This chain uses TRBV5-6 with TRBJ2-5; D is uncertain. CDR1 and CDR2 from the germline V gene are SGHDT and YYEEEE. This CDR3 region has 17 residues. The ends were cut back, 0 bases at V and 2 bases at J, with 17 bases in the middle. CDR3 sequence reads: CASSLVVGMGLQETQYF. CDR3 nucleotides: TGTGCCAGCAGCTTGGTGGTAGGGATGGGCCTACAAGAGACCCAGTACTTC.

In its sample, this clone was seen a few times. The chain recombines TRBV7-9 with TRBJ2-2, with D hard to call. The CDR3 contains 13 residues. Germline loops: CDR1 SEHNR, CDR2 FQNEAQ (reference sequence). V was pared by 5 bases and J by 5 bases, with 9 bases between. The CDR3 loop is CASSPARTGELFF. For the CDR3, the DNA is TGTGCCAGCAGCCCAGCCCGAACCGGGGAGCTGTTTTTT.

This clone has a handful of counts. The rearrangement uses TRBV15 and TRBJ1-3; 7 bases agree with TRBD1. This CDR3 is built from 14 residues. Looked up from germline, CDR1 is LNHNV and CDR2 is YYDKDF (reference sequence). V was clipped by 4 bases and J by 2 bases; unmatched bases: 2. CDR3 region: CATSTGTAGNTIYF. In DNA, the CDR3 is TGTGCCACCAGCACCGGGACAGCTGGAAACACCATATATTTT.

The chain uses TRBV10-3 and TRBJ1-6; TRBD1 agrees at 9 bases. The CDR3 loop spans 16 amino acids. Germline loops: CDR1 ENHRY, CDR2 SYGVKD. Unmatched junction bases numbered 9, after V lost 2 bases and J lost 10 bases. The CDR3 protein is CAISEEEGQGGSPLHF. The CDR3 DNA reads TGTGCCATCAGTGAGGAGGAGGGACAGGGAGGATCACCCCTCCACTTT.

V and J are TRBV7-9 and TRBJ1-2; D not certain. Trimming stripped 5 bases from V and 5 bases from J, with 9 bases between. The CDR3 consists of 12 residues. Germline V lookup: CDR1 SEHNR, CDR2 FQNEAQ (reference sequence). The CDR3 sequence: CASSPDLYGYTF. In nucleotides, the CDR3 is TGTGCCAGCAGCCCGGACTTATATGGCTACACCTTC. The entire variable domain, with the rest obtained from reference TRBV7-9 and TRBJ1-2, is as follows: DTGVSQNPRHKITKRGQNVTFRCDPISEHNRLYWYRQTLGQGPEFLTYFQNEAQLEKSRLLSDRFSAERPKGSFSTLEIQRTEQGDSAMYLCASSPDLYGYTFGSGTRLTVV.